The 13 T cell receptor beta chains in this list originate from one sample, sequenced in a study of cytomegalovirus exposure and HLA in healthy donors. The PCR employed 60 Vbeta primers together with 13 Jbeta primers. Only in-frame clones appear in the TCRdb table, and some are missing; sequencing was by immunoSEQ multiplex PCR. The table lists more than 95,000 clones, around 77% of them singletons. The sequenced sample consisted of PBMCs. The receptors were gathered from a woman in her forties in good health and CMV-seropositive.

This chain connects TRBV28 to TRBJ2-7; D ambiguous. Trimming removed 3 bases from V and 7 bases from J, with 10 bases in between. Per the germline V gene, CDR1 is MDHEN and CDR2 is SYDVKM. The CDR3 runs to 12 residues. CDR3 DNA: TGTGCCAGCAGTTTCTCCCCCCGGGAGCAGTACTTC. Its protein product is CASSFSPREQYF. The full variable domain, rest sourced from reference TRBV28 and TRBJ2-7, is DVKVTQSSRYLVKRTGEKVFLECVQDMDHENMFWYRQDPGLGLRLIYFSYDVKMKEKGDIPEGYSVSREKKERFSLILESASTNQTSMYLCASSFSPREQYFGPGTRLTVT.

The chain is built from TRBV6-6 and TRBJ1-1; D is possibly TRBD1 (5 bases). This CDR3 has 13 residues. Looked up from germline, CDR1 is MNHNY and CDR2 is SVGAGI (reference sequence). Trimming took 8 bases from V and 4 from J, leaving 14 bases between them. The CDR3 reads CASDWIGGTEAFF. The CDR3 DNA reads TGTGCCAGCGATTGGATCGGGGGCACTGAAGCTTTCTTT.

The rearrangement links TRBV6-1 to TRBJ1-2, with a possible D match to TRBD1 (5 bases). Germline CDR1 reads MNHNS; CDR2 reads SASEGT. The CDR3 sequence is 15 residues long. Trimming took off 7 bases at V and 4 bases at J, with 19 bases between the two ends. CDR3 sequence: CASTPGGGDLYGYTF. The CDR3 DNA reads as TGTGCCAGCACCCCTGGGGGAGGGGACCTCTATGGCTACACCTTC.

The gene calls are TRBV5-1 and TRBJ2-7, with 16 bases lining up with TRBD2. J gave up 7 bases and V 4 bases, and 8 bases lay outside the gene matches. CDR3 length equals 16 residues. Germline lookup yields CDR1 SGHRS and CDR2 YFSETQ. CDR3: CASSTGTSGRVDEQYF. The CDR3 DNA reads as TGCGCCAGCAGCACCGGGACTAGCGGGAGGGTAGATGAGCAGTACTTC. The full variable domain, its missing parts supplied by reference TRBV5-1 and TRBJ2-7, is KAGVTQTPRYLIKTRGQQVTLSCSPISGHRSVSWYQQTPGQGLQFLFEYFSETQRNKGNFPGRFSGRQFSNSRSEMNVSTLELGDSALYLCASSTGTSGRVDEQYFGPGTRLTVT.

This clone was seen a few times. The chain's CDR3 is CASSTGQGQNQPQHF. The CDR3 DNA is TGTGCCAGCAGTACTGGACAGGGGCAAAATCAGCCCCAGCATTTT. The V and J genes are TRBV6-1 and TRBJ1-5; 9 nucleotides agree with TRBD1. Trimming took 5 bases from V and 4 from J; bases not matched to a gene: 6. The germline V gene has CDR1 MNHNS and CDR2 SASEGT. The CDR3 extends over 15 amino acids.

This clone showed up just once. V is TRBV30 and J is TRBJ2-3; 15 bases align to TRBD2. V shed 2 bases and J 4 bases; nucleotides not matched to a gene: 13. CDR3 length: 19 residues. Germline V gene sequence: CDR1 GTSNPN, CDR2 SVGIG (reference sequence). This chain's CDR3 is CAWSRGLAGGPDRADTQYF. Written as DNA, the CDR3 is TGTGCCTGGAGTCGTGGACTAGCGGGAGGGCCCGATCGGGCAGATACGCAGTATTTT.

The chain employs TRBV10-3 and TRBJ1-2; D is ambiguous. The CDR3 contains 11 residues. The V gene lost 3 bases and the J gene lost 4 bases, with 3 bases spanning the gap. CDR1 and CDR2 from the germline V gene are ENHRY and SYGVKD. CDR3 nucleotide sequence: TGTGCCATCAGTGACGGCTATGGCTACACCTTC. This gives the protein CAISDGYGYTF.

CDR3 in DNA: TGTGCCAGCAGCTTAGCGGGCCTGAACACCGGGGAGCTGTTTTTT. Residues: CASSLAGLNTGELFF. The chain couples TRBV7-9 to TRBJ2-2; D unresolved. V was trimmed by 0 bases and J by 1 base, leaving 6 bases between them. In germline, CDR1 is SEHNR, CDR2 FQNEAQ (reference sequence). The CDR3 has 15 amino acids.

CDR3 bases: TGTGCCAGCAGCCCCTATAGCACGGACACCGGGGAGCTGTTTTTT. Protein: CASSPYSTDTGELFF. V and J are TRBV7-3 and TRBJ2-2; D gene uncertain. V was pared by 5 bases and J by 3 bases, with 13 bases between. Germline CDR1 is SGHTA and CDR2 is FQGTGA. There are 15 residues in the CDR3.

V and J are TRBV2 and TRBJ2-1; D possibly corresponds to TRBD2 (6 bases). The CDR3 has 12 residues. Germline values: CDR1 SNHLY, CDR2 FYNNEI. V was trimmed by 7 bases and J by 7 bases, leaving 11 bases between them. CDR3: CASNRGGNEQFF. The CDR3 region has the DNA TGTGCCAGCAATCGGGGAGGAAATGAGCAGTTCTTC.

The chain has TRBV2 and TRBJ1-2; weak D call: TRBD1 (6 bases). Germline lookup yields CDR1 SNHLY and CDR2 FYNNEI. V was pared by 3 bases and J by 4 bases, with 15 bases between. The length of the CDR3 is 15 residues. CDR3 protein: CASSEDTGMVYGYTF. The CDR3 DNA is TGTGCCAGCAGTGAGGACACAGGGATGGTCTATGGCTACACCTTC.

The chain employs TRBV28 and TRBJ2-7, with TRBD2 matching 8 bases. The CDR3 runs 16 residues. The junction had 11 bases not matched to a gene; V was cut back by 3 bases and J by 4 bases. Germline assignment: CDR1 MDHEN and CDR2 SYDVKM. Written as DNA, the CDR3 is TGTGCCAGCAGTTTGCAGGGAATAGCGGGAACTTACGAGCAGTACTTC. Its translation is CASSLQGIAGTYEQYF. Full variable domain (remainder filled in from reference TRBV28 and TRBJ2-7): DVKVTQSSRYLVKRTGEKVFLECVQDMDHENMFWYRQDPGLGLRLIYFSYDVKMKEKGDIPEGYSVSREKKERFSLILESASTNQTSMYLCASSLQGIAGTYEQYFGPGTRLTVT.

The genes are TRBV6-1 and TRBJ2-1, with 10 bases lining up with TRBD2. With V trimmed by 6 bases and J by 7 bases, 9 bases remained unmatched. This CDR3 is built from 15 residues. Germline CDR1 is MNHNS and CDR2 is SASEGT. CDR3 sequence: CASSITSGVGNEQFF. In DNA, the CDR3 is TGTGCCAGCAGCATTACTAGCGGGGTGGGGAATGAGCAGTTCTTC.